The rows below give T cell receptor beta chains drawn from one sample of a study of blood T cell repertoires in COVID-19. TCRdb's table, derived via immunoSEQ multiplex PCR, lists solely in-frame clones and lacks some. The sample has hundreds of thousands of clones; approximately 89% are singletons. Sequenced input: PBMCs or T cells enriched from blood (not recorded which). The receptor source for this set is a woman aged 40 to 50 who had recovered from COVID-19. Each CDR3 is given with its conserved first and last residue. The order of the fields is CDR3 DNA, CDR3 protein, V gene, clone size, J gene, D gene. D genes are given only for firm matches. Clone size, where shown, is once, few, many, or a class for clones that have expanded.

cdr3_nt: TGTGCCTGGAGTCTTTCGGGGGGGGCAAGGACAGATACGCAGTATTTT
cdr3_aa: CAWSLSGGARTDTQYF
v_call: TRBV30
clone_size: -
j_call: TRBJ2-3
d_call: TRBD2

cdr3_nt: TGTGCCAGCTCTTCGGACAAGAACACTGAAGCTTTCTTT
cdr3_aa: CASSSDKNTEAFF
v_call: TRBV18
clone_size: -
j_call: TRBJ1-1
d_call: -

cdr3_nt: TGTGCCAGCAGTGAAACAACAGGGGATCAGCCCCAGCATTTT
cdr3_aa: CASSETTGDQPQHF
v_call: TRBV2
clone_size: -
j_call: TRBJ1-5
d_call: TRBD1

cdr3_nt: TGTGCCAGCAGTTCGTCTTTGGCAGATTCACCCCTCCACTTT
cdr3_aa: CASSSSLADSPLHF
v_call: TRBV27
clone_size: once
j_call: TRBJ1-6
d_call: -

cdr3_nt: TGTGCCAGCAGCCCTGTAGCGGGCTCAAGAAAAGAGACCCAGTACTTC
cdr3_aa: CASSPVAGSRKETQYF
v_call: TRBV7-9
clone_size: once
j_call: TRBJ2-5
d_call: TRBD2

cdr3_nt: TGCGCCAGCAGCGTGGACAGGGGGGCTAATGAAAAACTGTTTTTT
cdr3_aa: CASSVDRGANEKLFF
v_call: TRBV5-1
clone_size: -
j_call: TRBJ1-4
d_call: TRBD1

cdr3_nt: TGTGCCACCAGTGGGACAGTTGGAAACACCATATATTTT
cdr3_aa: CATSGTVGNTIYF
v_call: TRBV24-1
clone_size: -
j_call: TRBJ1-3
d_call: -

cdr3_nt: TGTGCTAGTGGTAGAGACCGAGAAGGGGGTGGCTACACCTTC
cdr3_aa: CASGRDREGGGYTF
v_call: TRBV12-5
clone_size: -
j_call: TRBJ1-2
d_call: -

cdr3_nt: TGTGCTAGTGGTTTGGGACAGGCCAACAACTTTGGAGAGCAGTACTTC
cdr3_aa: CASGLGQANNFGEQYF
v_call: TRBV12-5
clone_size: -
j_call: TRBJ2-7
d_call: -

cdr3_nt: TGTGCCTGGGAAGGGACTTCCTACAATGAGCAGTTCTTC
cdr3_aa: CAWEGTSYNEQFF
v_call: TRBV30
clone_size: -
j_call: TRBJ2-1
d_call: -

cdr3_nt: TGTGCCAGCAGTGAATCAGTAGGGGCTTGGGGCTACACCTTC
cdr3_aa: CASSESVGAWGYTF
v_call: TRBV25-1
clone_size: -
j_call: TRBJ1-2
d_call: -

cdr3_nt: TGTGCCATCAGTGAGTCGACTAGTGGGACAGGTTCCTACGAGCAGTACTTC
cdr3_aa: CAISESTSGTGSYEQYF
v_call: TRBV10-3
clone_size: -
j_call: TRBJ2-7
d_call: TRBD1

cdr3_nt: TGTGCCAGCAGTTACTCGAAGCGATGGGGGGAAGAGACCCAGTACTTC
cdr3_aa: CASSYSKRWGEETQYF
v_call: TRBV6-2/TRBV6-3
clone_size: once
j_call: TRBJ2-5
d_call: -

cdr3_nt: TGTGCCAGCAGGCTGGACAGAACCTCCTACGAGCAGTACTTC
cdr3_aa: CASRLDRTSYEQYF
v_call: TRBV28
clone_size: -
j_call: TRBJ2-7
d_call: -

cdr3_nt: TGTGCCAGTAAGATCGGGATCCTCACCGGGGAGCTGTTTTTT
cdr3_aa: CASKIGILTGELFF
v_call: TRBV19
clone_size: -
j_call: TRBJ2-2
d_call: -

cdr3_nt: TGTGCCAGCAGCTTACTGGGACTATCGTCAGAGCAGTACTTC
cdr3_aa: CASSLLGLSSEQYF
v_call: TRBV7-3
clone_size: once
j_call: TRBJ2-7
d_call: TRBD2

cdr3_nt: TGTGCCAGCAGGGAACAAAGGACAGGGGGCTACACTGAAGCTTTCTTT
cdr3_aa: CASREQRTGGYTEAFF
v_call: TRBV27
clone_size: -
j_call: TRBJ1-1
d_call: TRBD1

cdr3_nt: TGCGCCAGCAGCCTTTCGGGACTCTCCTACGAGCAGTACTTC
cdr3_aa: CASSLSGLSYEQYF
v_call: TRBV5-1
clone_size: -
j_call: TRBJ2-7
d_call: -

cdr3_nt: TGTGCCAGCAGTTCGACAGGCCTCGGGGCCTACGAGCAGTACTTC
cdr3_aa: CASSSTGLGAYEQYF
v_call: TRBV27
clone_size: -
j_call: TRBJ2-7
d_call: -

cdr3_nt: TGTGCCAGCAGCCCAGGACTAGCGGTAGGCTCCTACGAGCAGTACTTC
cdr3_aa: CASSPGLAVGSYEQYF
v_call: TRBV7-2
clone_size: -
j_call: TRBJ2-7
d_call: TRBD2

cdr3_nt: TGTGCCAGCAGTTCTACAGGGGGCGGAGGGACTGAAGCTTTCTTT
cdr3_aa: CASSSTGGGGTEAFF
v_call: TRBV6-2/TRBV6-3
clone_size: -
j_call: TRBJ1-1
d_call: TRBD1

cdr3_nt: TGTGCCAGTAGTCGGACAGGGACAACCTCTGGAAACACCATATATTTT
cdr3_aa: CASSRTGTTSGNTIYF
v_call: TRBV19
clone_size: -
j_call: TRBJ1-3
d_call: TRBD1

cdr3_nt: TGTGCCAGCAATTACCGTGAGCAGGCGCAAAACACCATATATTTT
cdr3_aa: CASNYREQAQNTIYF
v_call: TRBV3-1/TRBV3-2
clone_size: once
j_call: TRBJ1-3
d_call: -

cdr3_nt: TGTGCCAGCAGCGTAGCTACGGGGACATACGACGAGCAGTACTTC
cdr3_aa: CASSVATGTYDEQYF
v_call: TRBV9
clone_size: -
j_call: TRBJ2-7
d_call: -

cdr3_nt: TGTGCCAGCAGCTTGCTAGCGGGAGGGAGGGTGGAGCAGTTCTTC
cdr3_aa: CASSLLAGGRVEQFF
v_call: TRBV7-9
clone_size: -
j_call: TRBJ2-1
d_call: TRBD2

cdr3_nt: TGTGCCAGCAGCTTAGTCTCGGGATTAACGTACGAGCAGTACTTC
cdr3_aa: CASSLVSGLTYEQYF
v_call: TRBV7-6
clone_size: -
j_call: TRBJ2-7
d_call: -

cdr3_nt: TGTGCCAGCAGCGTAAAAGGGGGGGCCCTCTACGAGCAGTACTTC
cdr3_aa: CASSVKGGALYEQYF
v_call: TRBV9
clone_size: once
j_call: TRBJ2-7
d_call: -

cdr3_nt: TGTGCCAGAAGCTCGGTCTCCTCCGACAGGTGGAGAATCAATGAAAAACTGTTTTTT
cdr3_aa: CARSSVSSDRWRINEKLFF
v_call: TRBV7-5
clone_size: few
j_call: TRBJ1-4
d_call: -

cdr3_nt: TGTGCCAGCAGTGATACAGGGGGTACAAACACCATATATTTT
cdr3_aa: CASSDTGGTNTIYF
v_call: TRBV2
clone_size: -
j_call: TRBJ1-3
d_call: TRBD1

cdr3_nt: TGCGCCAGCAGCCCGGACAGCTACGAGCAGTACTTC
cdr3_aa: CASSPDSYEQYF
v_call: TRBV4-1
clone_size: -
j_call: TRBJ2-7
d_call: -

cdr3_nt: TGTGCCAGCAGTATCCAGGGGGCGCCGGCCTACGAGCAGTACTTC
cdr3_aa: CASSIQGAPAYEQYF
v_call: TRBV6-5
clone_size: -
j_call: TRBJ2-7
d_call: TRBD1

cdr3_nt: TGCAGCGTTGAAATGGCTCTGACGGGGGAGCAGTACTTC
cdr3_aa: CSVEMALTGEQYF
v_call: TRBV29-1
clone_size: -
j_call: TRBJ2-7
d_call: -

cdr3_nt: TGTGCCAGCAGTGTGGGTAGCGGGAGGGCCCAATTCTACGAGCAGTACTTC
cdr3_aa: CASSVGSGRAQFYEQYF
v_call: TRBV6-1
clone_size: -
j_call: TRBJ2-7
d_call: TRBD2

cdr3_nt: TGTGCCACCAGTGGGCCTAGCGGGCGCCAAGAGACCCAGTACTTC
cdr3_aa: CATSGPSGRQETQYF
v_call: TRBV24-1
clone_size: -
j_call: TRBJ2-5
d_call: TRBD2

cdr3_nt: TGCAGTGCTAGTCGGCGGTCCGACTATGGCTACACCTTC
cdr3_aa: CSASRRSDYGYTF
v_call: TRBV20-1
clone_size: once
j_call: TRBJ1-2
d_call: -

cdr3_nt: TGTGCCAGTAGTATTGGGTACAGCTCCTACAATGAGCAGTTCTTC
cdr3_aa: CASSIGYSSYNEQFF
v_call: TRBV19
clone_size: -
j_call: TRBJ2-1
d_call: -

cdr3_nt: TGTGCCAGCTCACCTGGACTATTAAGCTCTGGGGCCAACGTCCTGACTTTC
cdr3_aa: CASSPGLLSSGANVLTF
v_call: TRBV18
clone_size: -
j_call: TRBJ2-6
d_call: -

cdr3_nt: TGTGCCAGCTCACCGGCGCAGGGAAATCAGCCCCAGCATTTT
cdr3_aa: CASSPAQGNQPQHF
v_call: TRBV18
clone_size: -
j_call: TRBJ1-5
d_call: -

cdr3_nt: TGTGCCAGCACTCGAGAGTTCTCCTACGAGCAGTACTTC
cdr3_aa: CASTREFSYEQYF
v_call: TRBV2
clone_size: once
j_call: TRBJ2-7
d_call: -

cdr3_nt: TGTGCCAGCAGCTTGGACGGGACACACACAGATACGCAGTATTTT
cdr3_aa: CASSLDGTHTDTQYF
v_call: TRBV5-4
clone_size: few
j_call: TRBJ2-3
d_call: -

cdr3_nt: TGTGCCACCAGCAGAAATCCCCCGGGGGTACGTGGCACCATATATTTT
cdr3_aa: CATSRNPPGVRGTIYF
v_call: TRBV15
clone_size: -
j_call: TRBJ1-3
d_call: -

cdr3_nt: TGTGCCTGGAAGACTAGCGCCAGGGCAGGGACCCAGTACTTC
cdr3_aa: CAWKTSARAGTQYF
v_call: TRBV30
clone_size: -
j_call: TRBJ2-5
d_call: TRBD2

cdr3_nt: TGTGCCATCTCGGGGGTCAATCAGCCCCAGCATTTT
cdr3_aa: CAISGVNQPQHF
v_call: TRBV10-3
clone_size: -
j_call: TRBJ1-5
d_call: -

cdr3_nt: TGTGCCAGCAGCTTAGCGAGGGCCGAGGGGGTGGTCTATGGCTACACCTTC
cdr3_aa: CASSLARAEGVVYGYTF
v_call: TRBV7-2
clone_size: -
j_call: TRBJ1-2
d_call: -

cdr3_nt: TGTGCCAGCAGCCTAGGGACAGGCACCACAGATACGCAGTATTTT
cdr3_aa: CASSLGTGTTDTQYF
v_call: TRBV4-2
clone_size: -
j_call: TRBJ2-3
d_call: TRBD1

cdr3_nt: TGTGCCAGCAGTTCCTGGGACAGGGGTTCAACTGAAGCTTTCTTT
cdr3_aa: CASSSWDRGSTEAFF
v_call: TRBV28
clone_size: -
j_call: TRBJ1-1
d_call: TRBD1

cdr3_nt: TGTGCCAGCAGCCTCCGACAGGGTCCTGGAAACACCATATATTTT
cdr3_aa: CASSLRQGPGNTIYF
v_call: TRBV9
clone_size: -
j_call: TRBJ1-3
d_call: TRBD1

cdr3_nt: TGTGCCAGCAGCTTAGTGGCAGGGTACATGAACACTGAAGCTTTCTTT
cdr3_aa: CASSLVAGYMNTEAFF
v_call: TRBV11-3
clone_size: -
j_call: TRBJ1-1
d_call: -

cdr3_nt: TGTGCCACCAGCAGAGTTAGCGGCTACGAGCAGTACTTC
cdr3_aa: CATSRVSGYEQYF
v_call: TRBV15
clone_size: -
j_call: TRBJ2-7
d_call: -

cdr3_nt: TGTGCCAGCAGTCCAACGGGGGGGCCGAGGTACGAGCAGTACTTC
cdr3_aa: CASSPTGGPRYEQYF
v_call: TRBV27
clone_size: -
j_call: TRBJ2-7
d_call: TRBD2

cdr3_nt: TGTGCCAGCTCTCCCGGACTAGCAGCAAAGCGGTATGAGCAGTTCTTC
cdr3_aa: CASSPGLAAKRYEQFF
v_call: TRBV18
clone_size: -
j_call: TRBJ2-1
d_call: TRBD2

cdr3_nt: TGTGCCAGCAGCTTGCCGGGACTCATCACCGGGGAGCTGTTTTTT
cdr3_aa: CASSLPGLITGELFF
v_call: TRBV5-6
clone_size: few
j_call: TRBJ2-2
d_call: -

cdr3_nt: TGTGCCAGCTCCCCTCTGGGACAGGACACTGAAGCTTTCTTT
cdr3_aa: CASSPLGQDTEAFF
v_call: TRBV25-1
clone_size: -
j_call: TRBJ1-1
d_call: TRBD1

cdr3_nt: TGTGCCAGCAGCCCTACTAGCGGAACCTACGAGCAGTACTTC
cdr3_aa: CASSPTSGTYEQYF
v_call: TRBV5-4
clone_size: -
j_call: TRBJ2-7
d_call: TRBD2

cdr3_nt: TGTGCCAGCAGTGAGACAGGGGGAACTGAAGCTTTCTTT
cdr3_aa: CASSETGGTEAFF
v_call: TRBV27
clone_size: -
j_call: TRBJ1-1
d_call: TRBD1